This T cell receptor beta chain came from a study of T cell responses to AZD1222 COVID-19 vaccine. The V end lost 3 bases, the J end lost 3 bases, and 9 bases lay between the germline ends. The CDR3 totals 13 residues. The germline V gene encodes CDR1 LNHDA and CDR2 SQIVND (reference sequence). Points from the study as a whole: With two AZD1222 doses given, Spike-specific TCR breadth and depth both rose. Clonal diversity was possibly underestimated, and the donors were mostly white British, with more females. Regions 160-218 and 743-854 dominated among vaccine-associated CD4 TCRs spanning spike.

As regards this clone: Its antigen is unidentified.

Sequenced by immunoSEQ multiplex PCR; TCRdb stores in-frame clones only, minus some. The sample carries 150,000 to 200,000 clones, about 88% recorded once. The V call is TRBV19, the J call TRBJ2-7; D uncertain. This specimen consisted of peripheral blood, obtained on day 0 of AZD1222 vaccination. The sequence derives from an adult in good health. CDR3 amino acids: CASSIRQNYEQYF. CDR3 DNA: TGTGCCAGTAGTATTAGACAAAACTACGAGCAGTACTTC.